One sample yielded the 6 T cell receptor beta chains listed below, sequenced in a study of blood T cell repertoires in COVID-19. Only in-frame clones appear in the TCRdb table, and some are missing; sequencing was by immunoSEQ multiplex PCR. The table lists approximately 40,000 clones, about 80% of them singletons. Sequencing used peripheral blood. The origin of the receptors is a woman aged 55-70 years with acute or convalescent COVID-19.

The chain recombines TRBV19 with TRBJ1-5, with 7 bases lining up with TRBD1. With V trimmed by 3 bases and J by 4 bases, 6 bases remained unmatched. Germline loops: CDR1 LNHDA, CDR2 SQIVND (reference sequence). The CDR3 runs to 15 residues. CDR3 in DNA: TGTGCCAGTAGTATTCAAAAGGGGGCTAATCAGCCCCAGCATTTT. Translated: CASSIQKGANQPQHF.

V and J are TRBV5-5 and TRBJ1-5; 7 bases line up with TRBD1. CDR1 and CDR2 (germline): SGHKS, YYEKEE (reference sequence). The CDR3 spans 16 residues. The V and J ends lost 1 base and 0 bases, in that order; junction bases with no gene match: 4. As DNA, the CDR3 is TGTGCCAGCAGCTTGTGGACAGGTTATAGCAATCAGCCCCAGCATTTT. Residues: CASSLWTGYSNQPQHF.

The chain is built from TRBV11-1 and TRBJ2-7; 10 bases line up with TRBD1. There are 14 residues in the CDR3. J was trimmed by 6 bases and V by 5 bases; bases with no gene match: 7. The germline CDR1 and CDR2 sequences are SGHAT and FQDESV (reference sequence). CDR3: CASSLGQGVGEQYF. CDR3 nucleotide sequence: TGTGCCAGCAGCCTAGGACAGGGGGTAGGCGAGCAGTACTTC.

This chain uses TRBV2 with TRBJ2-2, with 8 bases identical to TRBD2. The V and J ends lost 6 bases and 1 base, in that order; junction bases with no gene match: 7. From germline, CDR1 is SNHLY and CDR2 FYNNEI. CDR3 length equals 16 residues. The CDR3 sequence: CASRTSGNKNTGELFF. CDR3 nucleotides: TGTGCCAGCAGAACTAGCGGAAACAAGAACACCGGGGAGCTGTTTTTT.

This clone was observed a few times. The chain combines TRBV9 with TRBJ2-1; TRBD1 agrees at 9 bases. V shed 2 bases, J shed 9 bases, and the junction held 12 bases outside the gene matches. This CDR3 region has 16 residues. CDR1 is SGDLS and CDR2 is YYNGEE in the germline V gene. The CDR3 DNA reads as TGTGCCAGCAGCGTTGCGCTACAGGGGGCGGGCGGTGAGCAGTTCTTC. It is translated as CASSVALQGAGGEQFF.

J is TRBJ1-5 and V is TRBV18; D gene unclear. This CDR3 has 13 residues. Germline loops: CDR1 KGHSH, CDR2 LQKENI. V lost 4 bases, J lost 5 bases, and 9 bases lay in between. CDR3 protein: CASSREADQPQHF. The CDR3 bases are TGTGCCAGCTCACGGGAGGCCGATCAGCCCCAGCATTTT.